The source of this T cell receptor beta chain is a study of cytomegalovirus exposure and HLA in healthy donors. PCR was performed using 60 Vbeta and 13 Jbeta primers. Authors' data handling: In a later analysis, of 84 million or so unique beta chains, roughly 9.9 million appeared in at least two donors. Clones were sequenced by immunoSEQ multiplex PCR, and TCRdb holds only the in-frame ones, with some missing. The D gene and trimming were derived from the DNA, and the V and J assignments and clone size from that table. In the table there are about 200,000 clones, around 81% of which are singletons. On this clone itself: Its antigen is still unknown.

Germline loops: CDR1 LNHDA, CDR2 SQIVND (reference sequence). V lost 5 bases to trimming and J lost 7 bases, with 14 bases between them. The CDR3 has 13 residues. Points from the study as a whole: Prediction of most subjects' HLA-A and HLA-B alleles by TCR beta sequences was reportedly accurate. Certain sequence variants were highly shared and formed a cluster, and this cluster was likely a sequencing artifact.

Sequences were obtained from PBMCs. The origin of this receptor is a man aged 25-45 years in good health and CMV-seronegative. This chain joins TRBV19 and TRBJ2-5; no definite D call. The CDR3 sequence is CASSLGPRWTQYF. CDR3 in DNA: TGTGCCAGTAGTTTAGGTCCTAGATGGACCCAGTACTTC. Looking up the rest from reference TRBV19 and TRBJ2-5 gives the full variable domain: DGGITQSPKYLFRKEGQNVTLSCEQNLNHDAMYWYRQDPGQGLRLIYYSQIVNDFQKGDIAEGYSVSREKKESFPLTVTSAQKNPTAFYLCASSLGPRWTQYFGPGTRLLVL.